The clone carrying this TCR beta chain was counted a few times. Its antigen is as yet unknown. The authors made TCR beta libraries by quantitative 5'-RACE with molecular barcodes. TCRdb reprocessed the 5' RACE reads with MiXCR, giving one entry per CDR3 protein. The sample shows approximately 220,000 distinct CDR3 sequences, 10% of them seen only once. These data originate in a study of CD8 T cells in ankylosing spondylitis. Findings and limits, study-wide: Earlier studies detected some motif variants in reactive arthritis synovial fluid and blood. Significantly higher representation of disease-linked clones was reported for matched ankylosing spondylitis synovial fluid. Seemingly characteristic of ankylosing spondylitis blood was a TCR beta motif consisting of under ten highly homologous variants.

This clonotype was sampled from a male donor with ankylosing spondylitis or in good health (not recorded which). The sample comprised blood, either unsorted or a sorted T cell fraction (not recorded which).

In DNA, the CDR3 is TGTGCCAGTTCCTTAGCGGGGGGGCAAAACATTCAGTACTTC. It translates to CASSLAGGQNIQYF. V and J are TRBV27 and TRBJ2-4; TRBD2 aligns across 11 bases. V trimming: 9 bases; J trimming: 5 bases; junction bases outside the gene matches: 6. The V gene's germline CDR1 is MNHEY and CDR2 SMNVEV (reference sequence). The CDR3 runs to 14 residues.